The clone carrying this T cell receptor (beta chain) has a handful of counts. The antigen is undetermined. Using a J-beta primer mix together with a sample-barcoded 5' primer, a second PCR was run for about 6 to 11 cycles. A 12-random-nucleotide template-switch adaptor tagged each cDNA molecule. TCRdb fed the 5' RACE reads into MiXCR, producing one record per CDR3 protein. Of about 570,000 distinct CDR3 sequences listed, roughly 28% were seen once; the top ten hold approximately 17%. V was cut by 1 base and J by 5 bases, with 14 bases left in between. The CDR3 loop spans 15 amino acids. Germline values: CDR1 SNHLY, CDR2 FYNNEI. The data derive from a study of blood T cells in healthy people across ages. Points from the study as a whole: Unsorted PBMC input precluded a conclusive naive versus antigen-experienced comparison. Fewer expanded clones and more diversity marked long-lived versus aged donors. Older individuals had lower TCR beta diversity per million T cells (the decline was roughly linear).

The source of this sequence is a woman between 65 and 79 years old in good health. The sequencing input was blood. The V gene is TRBV2, the J gene TRBJ2-5; D is ambiguous. The CDR3 nucleotides read TGTGCCAGCAGTGAAGAATCCAGAGCTCATGAGACCCAGTACTTC. This translates into CASSEESRAHETQYF.